The following is a TCR beta chain sequence with its context. Its specific antigen is unknown. No qualities accompany the bases; no much larger clone lies one base away. TCR CDR3 regions were amplified from genomic DNA by multiplex PCR using the deep immunoSEQ assay. Extracted genomic DNA from each cell subset was distributed evenly across all wells of several immunoSEQ 96-well plates, and each plate was treated as a replicate. For sorted subsets, each replicate PCR was loaded with 200 ng genomic DNA, equivalent to approximately 27,000 T cell genomes. The purified libraries were quantified using a Qubit 3.0 fluorometer, sized with a Bioanalyzer 2100, and then quantified again using the KAPA Library Quantification kit. A separate single-read 150-cycle Illumina NextSeq 550 flow cell was used to sequence each immunoSEQ 96-well plate. In the authors' own workflow: Because the immunoSEQ output held only junctional sequences and lacked quality scores, the filtering could not match the filtering applied to full-length reads. To assign V/J genes and CDR3, sequences were annotated using PyIR, a Python wrapper for IgBLAST v1.9, with IMGT germline references. Reads were removed for weak V/J assignments (E-value above 1e-6), missing CDR3, stop codons, out-of-frame junctions, or ambiguous translated residues. V3J clonotypes were defined as sequences sharing the same inferred V gene, J gene, and CDR3 amino acid sequence. To compute the percentage overlap between repertoires, the number of shared unique clonotypes was divided by the size of the smaller repertoire. Richness of each repertoire was evaluated using RTK rarefaction, the Chao1 estimator, and Recon v2.1 estimates of unobserved clonotypes. OLGA was used to compute generation probabilities for all TCRbeta clonotypes that the gDNA method yielded from four donors. Sourced from immuneACCESS, this table was stored by TCRdb with only in-frame sequences that have V and J called. A share of the clones is absent; for the studies checked, an unresolved V gene accounts for under half, and the remainder has no known explanation. D and trimming were read from the DNA, whereas the V and J calls and clone size are those reported in that table. The sample data list more than 2 million clones, and more than 90% of these were observed just once. The ten largest make up around 0.13% of the sample.

This entry is derived from a study of shared clonotypes between healthy human individuals (dated by TCRdb to between 2020 and 2021). Background on the whole study: Two women and a few men aged 18 to 49 years were included in the cohort. To increase sequencing depth and limit assay-specific biases, TCR repertoire library preparation and sequencing were carried out by different laboratories using diverse techniques. Per donor, three plates each were used for CD4 naive and CD4 memory, two for CD8 naive, and one for CD8 memory. The study deeply sequenced blood TCR repertoires of five healthy adults to estimate repertoire size and the extent of clonotype sharing between individuals. Each donor's leukapheresis produced roughly between about 0.8 and 10 billion PBMCs. General study outcomes and caveats: Larger estimated clonotype richness was generally found for naive subsets than for memory subsets. The small number of donors limited the genetic and exposure-history diversity represented. Even with the large sequencing depth, rarefaction of the sorted-subset datasets indicated that sequencing was incomplete. Sampling was restricted to blood, and TCR repertoires in tissue are likely to differ from TCR repertoires in blood. Around 5.4% of naive CD4, 3.5% of naive CD8, around 2.3% of memory CD4, and approximately 0.4% of memory CD8 clonotypes were shared across a few donors. Compared with non-shared clonotypes, clonotypes shared by all four sorted-subset donors had higher generation probabilities. Pairwise subsampling indicated that sequencing depth was expected to affect the degree of clonotype sharing among donors.

The germline V gene (reference sequence) specifies SEHNR as CDR1 and FQNEAQ as CDR2. From the cysteine up to the phenylalanine, the CDR3 has a length of 16 residues. This entry keeps only the CDR3 DNA: 48 bases, framed from base 1. Trimming at the junction amounts to 5 bases on V and 1 base on J, and the germline ends lie 15 bases apart. Donors were healthy HIV-negative adults with no recently reported acute infections or vaccinations. Only Caucasian adults living in Nashville, Tennessee, USA were represented among the donors. CD4+ T cells were enriched by magnetic negative selection; naive cells were then positively selected on CD45RA, and the negative fraction formed the memory subset. Blood was collected by leukapheresis, and PBMCs were isolated by Ficoll-Histopaque density gradient centrifugation and then cryopreserved in liquid nitrogen vapor phase. Purity and quantity of every magnetically sorted T cell population were checked by analytical flow cytometry. Each sorted fraction had its genomic DNA isolated and then quantified by UV absorbance on a Nanodrop 2000c.

The chain uses TRBV7-9 and TRBJ2-1; the D gene cannot be resolved beyond TRBD1 or TRBD2, each matching 6 bases. Sequencing was done on a sample of naive CD4+ T cells sorted from blood. The intended sense of this specimen's cell subset or site label: CD45RA+ positively selected. The clonotype comes from a man between 18 and 35 years old in good health. The DNA sequence is given as TGTGCCAGCAGCCAATCCCAGGGGAGGTCCTACAATGAGCAGTTCTTC. Its protein reads: CASSQSQGRSYNEQFF.